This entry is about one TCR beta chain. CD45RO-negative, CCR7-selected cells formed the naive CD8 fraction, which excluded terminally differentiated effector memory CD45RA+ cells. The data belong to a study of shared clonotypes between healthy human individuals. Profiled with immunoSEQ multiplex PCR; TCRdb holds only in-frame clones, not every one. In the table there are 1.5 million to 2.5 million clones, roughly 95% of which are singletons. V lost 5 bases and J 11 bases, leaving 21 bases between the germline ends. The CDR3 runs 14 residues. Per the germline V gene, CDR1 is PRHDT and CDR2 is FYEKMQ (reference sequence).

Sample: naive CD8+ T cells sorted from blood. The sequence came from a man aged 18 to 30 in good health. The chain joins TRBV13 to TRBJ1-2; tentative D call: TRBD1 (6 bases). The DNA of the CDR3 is TGTGCCAGCAGCGGTCGGGACACTTCGGAAAGATACACCTTC. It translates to CASSGRDTSERYTF.